Sequencing of this T cell receptor beta chain was carried out in a study of T-cell reconstitution after alpha-beta-depleted transplantation in children. Broader study findings: TCRbeta diversity was high at day 60 in some patients (a result of surviving recipient T cells and thymic progenitors). About two months after transplant, alpha-beta T cells reportedly came from several hundred expanded graft clones. At the one-year point after transplant, T-cell counts and TCRbeta diversity were found to come mostly from T cells that had been newly produced.

The germline V gene encodes CDR1 SGHRS and CDR2 YFSETQ. The CDR3 has 14 amino acids. Trimming pared 1 base from V and 9 bases from J, leaving 14 bases between. Comment on this clonotype: The antigen is unknown.

Unique molecular identifiers tagged the TCRbeta library. TCRdb re-analysed the PCR reads in MiXCR, keeping a single row per CDR3 protein. This sample carries about a million distinct CDR3 sequences, roughly 29% of them seen once, and the ten largest clones take roughly 30%. The receptor's source is a boy under three years old who had a stem cell transplant for SCID, so the T cells may come from the graft donor. This chain joins TRBV5-1 and TRBJ2-1; D uncertain. This specimen was PBMCs, mostly from graft donor cells, taken 360 days after TCRalphabeta/CD19-depleted stem cell transplant. The CDR3 loop reads CASSLRLDQPEQFF. For the CDR3, the DNA is TGCGCCAGCAGCTTGAGGCTAGACCAGCCTGAGCAGTTCTTC.